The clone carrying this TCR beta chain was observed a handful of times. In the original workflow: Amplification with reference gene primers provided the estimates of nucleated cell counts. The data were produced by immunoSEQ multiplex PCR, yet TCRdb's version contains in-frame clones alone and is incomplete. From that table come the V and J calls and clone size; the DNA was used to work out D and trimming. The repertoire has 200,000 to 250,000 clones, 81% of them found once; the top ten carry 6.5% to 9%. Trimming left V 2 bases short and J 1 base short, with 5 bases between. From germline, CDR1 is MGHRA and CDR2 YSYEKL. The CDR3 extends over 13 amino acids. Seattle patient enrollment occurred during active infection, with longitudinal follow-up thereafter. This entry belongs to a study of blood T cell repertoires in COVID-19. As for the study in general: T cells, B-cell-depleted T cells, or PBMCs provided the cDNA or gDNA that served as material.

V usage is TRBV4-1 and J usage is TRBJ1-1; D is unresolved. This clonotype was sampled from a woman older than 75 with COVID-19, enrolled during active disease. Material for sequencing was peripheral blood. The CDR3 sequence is CASSQRGNTEAFF. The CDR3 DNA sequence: TGCGCCAGCAGCCAACGGGGGAACACTGAAGCTTTCTTT.